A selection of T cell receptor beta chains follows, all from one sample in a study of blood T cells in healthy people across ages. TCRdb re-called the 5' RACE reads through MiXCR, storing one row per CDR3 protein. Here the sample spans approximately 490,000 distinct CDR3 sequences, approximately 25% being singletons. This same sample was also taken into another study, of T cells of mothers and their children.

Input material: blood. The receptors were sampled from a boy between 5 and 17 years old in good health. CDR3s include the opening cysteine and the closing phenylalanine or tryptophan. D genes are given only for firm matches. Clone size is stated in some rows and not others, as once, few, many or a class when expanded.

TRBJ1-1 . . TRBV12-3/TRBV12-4 CTPNQGDGTEAFF TGTACACCAAACCAGGGCGATGGCACTGAAGCTTTCTTT
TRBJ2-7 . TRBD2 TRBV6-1 CASSRGTSGRSSYEQYF TGTGCCAGCAGTCGCGGGACTAGCGGGAGGAGCTCCTACGAGCAGTACTTC
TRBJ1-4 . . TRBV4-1 CASSITAATNEKLFF TGCGCCAGCAGTATAACAGCCGCAACTAATGAAAAACTGTTTTTT
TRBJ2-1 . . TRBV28 CASRGLSYNEQFF TGTGCCAGCAGGGGGCTTAGCTACAATGAGCAGTTCTTC
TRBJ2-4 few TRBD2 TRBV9 CASSAGLAGKNIQYF TGTGCCAGCAGCGCCGGACTAGCGGGGAAAAACATTCAGTACTTC
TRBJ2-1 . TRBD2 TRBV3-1 CASSVGTSANNEQFF TGTGCCAGCAGCGTCGGGACTAGCGCCAACAATGAGCAGTTCTTC
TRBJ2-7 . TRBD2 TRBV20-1 CSARNSGQRYEQYF TGCAGTGCTAGGAATAGCGGGCAAAGGTACGAGCAGTACTTC
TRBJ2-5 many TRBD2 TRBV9 CASSVAAGGHGETQYF TGTGCCAGCAGCGTAGCAGCGGGGGGGCATGGAGAGACCCAGTACTTC
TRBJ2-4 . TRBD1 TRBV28 CASSLGDRANIQYF TGTGCCAGCAGTTTGGGGGACAGGGCGAACATTCAGTACTTC
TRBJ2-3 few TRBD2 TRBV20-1 CSALAGGPGTDTQYF TGCAGTGCCCTAGCGGGAGGGCCGGGCACAGATACGCAGTATTTT
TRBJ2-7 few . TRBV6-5 CASSWFYGTNYEQYF TGTGCCAGCAGTTGGTTCTACGGGACCAACTACGAGCAGTACTTC
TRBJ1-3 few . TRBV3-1 CASSQTRRVSGNTIYF TGTGCCAGCAGCCAAACGCGCAGGGTTTCAGGAAACACCATATATTTT
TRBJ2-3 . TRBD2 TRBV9 CASSGLAGGLSDTQYF TGTGCCAGCAGCGGATTAGCGGGGGGCCTATCAGATACGCAGTATTTT
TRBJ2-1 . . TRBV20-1 CSAKPPQGAGGQFF TGCAGTGCTAAACCGCCCCAAGGGGCCGGTGGGCAGTTCTTC
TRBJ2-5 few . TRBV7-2 CASSKTPGEQYF TGTGCCAGCAGCAAGACCCCGGGAGAGCAGTACTTC
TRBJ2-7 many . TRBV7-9 CASSLDSEQYF TGTGCCAGCAGCTTAGATTCCGAGCAGTACTTC
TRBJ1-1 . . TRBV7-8 CASSLEPVYSTEAFF TGTGCCAGCAGCTTAGAACCGGTTTATTCCACTGAAGCTTTCTTT
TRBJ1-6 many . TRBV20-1 CSAHSEKTNSPLHF TGCAGTGCCCACTCCGAAAAGACTAATTCACCCCTCCACTTT
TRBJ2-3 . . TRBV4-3 CASSQDLRRGPRGDTQYF TGCGCCAGCAGCCAAGATCTTCGGAGGGGGCCTCGGGGAGATACGCAGTATTTT
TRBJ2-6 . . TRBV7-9 CASSLEGAGANVLTF TGTGCCAGCAGCTTAGAGGGGGCTGGGGCCAACGTCCTGACTTTC
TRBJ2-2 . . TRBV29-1 CSVDTLEGLRTGELFF TGCAGCGTTGACACTCTGGAGGGGCTGCGGACCGGGGAGCTGTTTTTT
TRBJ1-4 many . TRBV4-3 CASSQGLRGGNEKLFF TGCGCCAGCAGCCAAGGGTTAAGGGGAGGTAATGAAAAACTGTTTTTT
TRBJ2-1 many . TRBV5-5 CASSLVRGEQFF TGTGCCAGCAGCTTGGTGCGGGGAGAGCAGTTCTTC
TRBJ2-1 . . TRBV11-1 CASSLAVSGNEQFF TGTGCCAGCAGCTTAGCTGTCTCCGGGAATGAGCAGTTCTTC
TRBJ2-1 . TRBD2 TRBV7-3 CASSLLIGRGNEQFF TGTGCCAGCAGCCTCCTCATCGGGAGGGGCAATGAGCAGTTCTTC
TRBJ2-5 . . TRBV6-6 CASSSGLLRMYQETQYF TGTGCCAGCAGTAGCGGCCTTCTCAGGATGTACCAAGAGACCCAGTACTTC
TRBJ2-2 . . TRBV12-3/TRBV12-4 CASSPSIGYTGELFF TGTGCCAGCAGCCCATCTATAGGTTACACCGGGGAGCTGTTTTTT
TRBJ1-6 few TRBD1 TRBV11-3 CASSWFGTGSPLHF TGTGCCAGCAGTTGGTTTGGGACAGGGTCACCCCTCCACTTT
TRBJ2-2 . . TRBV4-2 CASSQETANTGELFF TGTGCCAGCAGCCAAGAGACAGCGAACACCGGGGAGCTGTTTTTT
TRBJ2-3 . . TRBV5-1 CASSTARTTDTQYF TGCGCCAGCAGCACCGCGAGGACCACAGATACGCAGTATTTT
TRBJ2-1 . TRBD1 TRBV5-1 CASSFGQGNEQFF TGCGCCAGCAGCTTCGGACAGGGCAATGAGCAGTTCTTC